This T cell receptor beta chain was profiled in a study of patients and donors after allogeneic stem cell transplantation. This clonotype has just a few counts. TCRdb re-called the RT-PCR reads through MiXCR, storing one row per CDR3 protein. The table includes 40,000 to 45,000 distinct CDR3 sequences, 30% to 40% detected once. CDR1 LGHNA and CDR2 YSLEER come from the germline V gene. The CDR3 has 14 amino acids. V lost 0 bases and J 4 bases, leaving 9 bases between the germline ends. The V gene is TRBV4-3, the J gene TRBJ1-1, with unresolved D. This clonotype was sampled from a human donor who was either an allogeneic HSCT recipient or a stem cell or donor lymphocyte infusion donor (not recorded which). It is not recorded whose cells these are; they may come from a transplant donor. Material for sequencing was blood, either unsorted or a sorted T cell fraction (not recorded which). In DNA, the CDR3 is TGCGCCAGCAGCCAAGACAGGAGGCCCACTGAAGCTTTCTTT. It is translated as CASSQDRRPTEAFF.